This entry features one T cell receptor (beta chain) sequence. Its matching antigen is unknown. Other DNA variants within this sample encode the same CDR3. The treatment is: oral pan-JAK inhibitor, 5-10 mg twice daily. This sample is part of a study of CD8+ T cells in alopecia areata. Study-level findings and limits: Administration of tofacitinib significantly diminished scalp clonality and expanded CD8+ clones within the top 100.

RNA extraction was followed by reverse transcription into cDNA, which acted as the sequencing template. This table comes from immunoSEQ multiplex PCR, and its TCRdb copy is limited to in-frame clones, with some not included. Of 200,000 to 250,000 clones in the sample, under 70% were seen once. The CDR3 is 11 residues long. V gave up 4 bases and J gave up 3 bases, with 4 bases separating them. Germline V gene lookup returns CDR1 SGHDN and CDR2 FVKESK. The genes are TRBV14 and TRBJ2-7; D remains ambiguous. The source of this sequence is a human donor with alopecia areata. Specimen: CD4+ T cells sorted from blood, collected at week 44, from a patient treated with tofacitinib. The CDR3 protein is CASSRGYEQYF. CDR3 coding DNA: TGTGCCAGCAGCCGGGGCTACGAGCAGTACTTC.